The T cell receptor beta chain under discussion was sequenced for a study of shared clonotypes between healthy human individuals. Study-level background: Three plates were used per donor for CD4 naive, three for CD4 memory, two for CD8 naive and one for CD8 memory.

Comment on this clone: Its target is unknown.

Measured with immunoSEQ multiplex PCR; TCRdb has only the in-frame clones, and not every one. The table includes approximately 640,000 clones, 60% to 80% detected once. Regarding the study as a whole: Several donors held around 5% of naive CD4 clonotypes in common.

The sample consisted of memory CD4+ T cells sorted from blood. The sample's subset: CD45RA-negative fraction. The receptor comes from a woman between 25 and 40 years old in good health.

The CDR3 reads CSVARSSGMGSNTQYF. The CDR3 DNA reads as TGCAGCGTTGCGAGGTCTAGCGGGATGGGGTCGAATACGCAGTATTTT. This chain joins TRBV29-1 and TRBJ2-3; TRBD2 agrees at 9 bases. J gave up 7 bases and V 4 bases, and 15 bases lay outside the gene matches. CDR3 length: 16 amino acids. Germline CDR1 is SQVTM and CDR2 is ANQGSEA.